This T cell receptor (beta chain) appears in the sequencing data of a study of OX40 agonist ivuxolimab in advanced cancers. Study as a whole: Across the patients, intravenous ivuxolimab was delivered every 2 weeks at 0.01 to 10 mg/kg.

Study-level points and caveats: Compared with others, partial responders at 0.1-3.0 mg/kg displayed clonal expansion among the lowest. CD8+ T cells averaged more expanded clones than CD4+.

TCRdb's copy holds only in-frame clones and misses some; the assay was immunoSEQ multiplex PCR. The sample lists under 80,000 clones, roughly 85% occurring once. The germline V gene has CDR1 SGHKS and CDR2 YYEKEE (reference sequence). The CDR3 totals 14 residues. V dropped 4 bases and J dropped 2 bases, with 10 bases sitting between them. A remark on this clone: The antigen is unknown.

The sequence was collected from an adult with an advanced solid tumor such as melanoma, head and neck, liver or kidney cancer. Sequences were derived from CD4+ or CD8+ T cells sorted from blood, sampled in a trial of the OX40 agonist ivuxolimab. The J gene is TRBJ1-5, the V gene TRBV5-5; tentative D call: TRBD1 (6 bases). This CDR3 is CASSLKGGNQPQHF. CDR3 DNA sequence: TGTGCCAGCAGCCTGAAGGGGGGCAATCAGCCCCAGCATTTT.